The 6 T cell receptor beta chains below come from one sample, sequenced in a study of identical twins. One entry per CDR3 protein, called by TCRdb with MiXCR from the 5' RACE reads. The sample holds 200,000 to 250,000 distinct CDR3 sequences, roughly 13% seen once. This sample also belongs to another study, concerning yellow fever vaccine responses in identical twins.

Sequences were obtained from memory (CD45RO+) T cells sorted from blood. These receptors came from a woman aged 18-30 years in good health.

The J gene is TRBJ2-5, the V gene TRBV4-2; 10 positions match TRBD2. This CDR3 is built from 16 residues. The V segment lost 0 bases and the J segment 5 bases; nucleotides outside the gene matches: 6. Per the germline V gene, CDR1 is LGHNA and CDR2 is YNFKEQ. CDR3 sequence (DNA): TGTGCCAGCAGCCAAGATCCTAGCGGGAGTAGGGAGACCCAGTACTTC. This encodes CASSQDPSGSRETQYF.

This clonotype showed up just a few times. The chain's CDR3 is CASRTSGGAYNEQFF. The CDR3 DNA follows: TGTGCCAGCAGGACTAGCGGGGGGGCCTACAATGAGCAGTTCTTC. The chain uses TRBV6-2 or TRBV6-3 and TRBJ2-1, with TRBD2 identical over 14 bases. The CDR3 has 15 amino acids. Per germline, CDR1 MNHEY and CDR2 SVGEGT. The V and J ends lost 6 bases and 2 bases, in that order; junction bases with no gene match: 0.

The rearrangement uses TRBV20-1 and TRBJ2-5; 8 bases line up with TRBD2. The CDR3 runs to 15 residues. V was clipped by 6 bases and J by 1 base; unmatched bases: 10. CDR1 is DFQATT, CDR2 SNEGSKA, per germline (reference sequence). In DNA, the CDR3 is TGCAGTGCCGGGGGGGGTTCGGGCCTCCAAGAGACCCAGTACTTC. Its translation: CSAGGGSGLQETQYF.

The V gene is TRBV7-2, the J gene TRBJ2-1, with 8 bases identical to TRBD1. Trimming removed 5 bases from V and 9 bases from J; junction bases left unmatched: 6. This CDR3 has 13 amino acids. Germline loops: CDR1 SGHTA, CDR2 FQGNSA. The CDR3 DNA follows: TGTGCCAGCAGCCCCCTCAGGGGGCGTGAGCAGTTCTTC. Its translation: CASSPLRGREQFF.

A few counts support this clonotype. This chain uses TRBV5-1 with TRBJ2-5; no clear D gene. Trimming removed 0 bases from V and 2 bases from J, with 8 bases in between. Germline V gene data show CDR1 as SGHRS and CDR2 as YFSETQ. The CDR3 loop spans 14 amino acids. CDR3 protein: CASSLGAVQETQYF. The CDR3 DNA is TGCGCCAGCAGCTTGGGGGCAGTACAAGAGACCCAGTACTTC.

The rearrangement uses TRBV11-1 and TRBJ2-2; tentatively, D is TRBD1 (5 bases). V shed 5 bases and J shed 8 bases, with 12 bases lying between them. The germline V gene has CDR1 SGHAT and CDR2 FQDESV (reference sequence). The CDR3 sequence is 13 residues long. Here the CDR3 DNA reads TGTGCCAGCAGCCCCCGTAGGGGTGGGGAGCTGTTTTTT. Translation gives CASSPRRGGELFF.